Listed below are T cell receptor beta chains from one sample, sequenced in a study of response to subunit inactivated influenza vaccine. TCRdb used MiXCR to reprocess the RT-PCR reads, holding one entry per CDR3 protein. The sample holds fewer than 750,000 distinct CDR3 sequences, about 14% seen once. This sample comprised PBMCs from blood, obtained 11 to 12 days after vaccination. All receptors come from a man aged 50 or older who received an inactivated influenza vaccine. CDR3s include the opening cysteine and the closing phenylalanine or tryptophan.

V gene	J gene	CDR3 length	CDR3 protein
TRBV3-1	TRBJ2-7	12	CASSQMEGEQYF
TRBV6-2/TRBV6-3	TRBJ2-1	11	CASTNGRVMFF
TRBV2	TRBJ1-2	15	CASSEALRTVNGYTF
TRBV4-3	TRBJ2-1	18	CASSPRTSGGASYNEQFF
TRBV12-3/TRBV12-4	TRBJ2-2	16	CASSPRTGGNTGELFF
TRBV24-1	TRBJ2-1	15	CATSYLRGVHNEQFF
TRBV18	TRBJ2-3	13	CASSPGSSYTQYF
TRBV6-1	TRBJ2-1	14	CASTWDHSYNEQFF
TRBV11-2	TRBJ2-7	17	CASRGPGTEPGFYEQYF
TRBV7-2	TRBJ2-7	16	CASATSPGQGPYEQYF
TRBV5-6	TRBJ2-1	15	CASSFLAGLYNEQFF
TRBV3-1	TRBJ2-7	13	CASSPDWVAEQYF
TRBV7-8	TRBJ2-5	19	CASSPAPLAGVGQEETQYF
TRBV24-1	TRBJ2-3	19	CATSGYRASGKFGTDTQYF
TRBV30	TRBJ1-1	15	CAWTRQGSGNTEAFF
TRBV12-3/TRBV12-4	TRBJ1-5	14	CASSFSRAGQPQHF
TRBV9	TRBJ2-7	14	CASSTGGGPYEQYF
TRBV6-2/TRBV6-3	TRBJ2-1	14	CATIVGISYNEQFF
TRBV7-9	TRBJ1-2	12	CASRGFDYGYTF
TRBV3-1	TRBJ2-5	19	CASSQDPTVKGGPLETQYF
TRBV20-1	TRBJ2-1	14	CSARDRGDRNEQFF
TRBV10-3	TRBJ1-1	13	CAISESRGLEAFF
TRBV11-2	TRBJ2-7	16	CASSLVRPPRTYEQYF
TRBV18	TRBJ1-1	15	CASSPPGLGGTEAFF
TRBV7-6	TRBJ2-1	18	CASSQKGGSDGLYNEQFF
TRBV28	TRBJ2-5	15	CASSREGGYQETQYF
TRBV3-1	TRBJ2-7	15	CASSLGTSGRDEQYF
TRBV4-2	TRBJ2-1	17	CASSQNPGQGSSSEQFF
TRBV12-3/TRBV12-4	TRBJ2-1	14	CASSMGLAVYEQFF
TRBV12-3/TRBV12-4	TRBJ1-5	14	CASSLERVGQPQHF
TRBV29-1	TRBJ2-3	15	CSVVGGGGSTDTQYF
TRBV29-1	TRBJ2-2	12	CSVLRGSGELFF
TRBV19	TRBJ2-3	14	CATEALAGEGTQYF
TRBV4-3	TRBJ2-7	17	CASSQVRSRPSSYEQYF
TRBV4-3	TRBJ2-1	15	CASSHRTSGYNEQFF
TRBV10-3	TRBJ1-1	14	CAITENMLNTEAFF
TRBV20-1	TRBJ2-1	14	CSARGRGYYNEQFF
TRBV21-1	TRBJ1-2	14	CASSDPRKSYGYTF
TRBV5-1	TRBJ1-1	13	CASTLQEDTEAFF
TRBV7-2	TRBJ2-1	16	CASSLVSGRADFEQFF
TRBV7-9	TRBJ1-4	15	CASSPFGGANEKLFF
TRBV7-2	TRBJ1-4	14	CASSLRTGSEKLFF
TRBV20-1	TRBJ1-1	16	CSARDPQGFMNTEAFF
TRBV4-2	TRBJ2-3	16	CASSQGHTGNTDTQYF
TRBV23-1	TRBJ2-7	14	CASSQVPQGCEQYF
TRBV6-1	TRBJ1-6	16	CASSPLASSYNSPLHF
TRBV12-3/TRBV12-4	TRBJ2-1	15	CASSLQGLADNEQFF
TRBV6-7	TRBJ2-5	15	CASSYLSGTQETQYF
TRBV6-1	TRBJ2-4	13	CASSDGYKNIQYF
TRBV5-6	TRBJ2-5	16	CASSLGLAGIQETQYF
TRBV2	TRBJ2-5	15	CASTEGRGPQETQYF
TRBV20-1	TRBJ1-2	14	CSANPGQRNYGYTF
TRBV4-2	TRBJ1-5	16	CASSQDLSGRNQPQHF
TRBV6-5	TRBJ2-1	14	CASSYSDGWNEQFF